The rows below give T cell receptor beta chains drawn from one sample of a study of cytomegalovirus exposure and HLA in healthy donors. Assay used: immunoSEQ multiplex PCR; TCRdb lists only in-frame clones, some missing. The repertoire has roughly 190,000 clones, 75% to 85% of them found once; the top ten carry 1.6%. Sequencing was performed on PBMCs. These TCRs come from a woman between 50 and 59 years old in good health and CMV-seronegative. Both conserved end residues are part of each CDR3. D genes are given only for firm matches. The listing skips clone size in some rows; elsewhere it reads once, few, many or a size class.

once	TRBJ1-5	.	TRBV27	TGTGCCAGCAGCTTGGTGGGGGCTGCGAAGCCCCAGCATTTT	CASSLVGAAKPQHF
.	TRBJ1-1	.	TRBV9	TGTGCCAGCAGCGTACAGGAGAACACTGAAGCTTTCTTT	CASSVQENTEAFF
.	TRBJ1-4	TRBD1	TRBV27	TGTGCCAGCAGTTCCCGGGACAGGTCTCTTGAAAAACTGTTTTTT	CASSSRDRSLEKLFF
.	TRBJ2-3	.	TRBV7-2	TGTGCCAGCAGCTCCCGGACTCGAGCAGATACGCAGTATTTT	CASSSRTRADTQYF
.	TRBJ2-7	.	TRBV4-3	TGCGCCAGCAGCCATCAGCGAACGTCCTACGAGCAGTACTTC	CASSHQRTSYEQYF
.	TRBJ2-7	.	TRBV12-5	TGTGCTAGTGGTTTGTCAGGTTTCTACGAGCAGTACTTC	CASGLSGFYEQYF
.	TRBJ2-7	.	TRBV5-1	TGCGCCAGCAGCTTCTCGGGGACCTACGAGCAGTACTTC	CASSFSGTYEQYF
.	TRBJ2-1	TRBD1	TRBV19	TGTGCCAGTAGTACCAGACTCCGGGACAGGGGAATTGAGCAGTTCTTC	CASSTRLRDRGIEQFF
.	TRBJ1-6	TRBD1	TRBV4-1	TGCGCCACCTCGGACAGGGGTAATTCACCCCTCCACTTT	CATSDRGNSPLHF
.	TRBJ2-1	TRBD2	TRBV19	TGTGCCAGTAGTATTAGCGGGGGCTCCTACAATGAGCAGTTCTTC	CASSISGGSYNEQFF
.	TRBJ1-5	.	TRBV2	TGTGCCACAACAGGGAATAGCAATCAGCCCCAGCATTTT	CATTGNSNQPQHF
.	TRBJ1-5	TRBD1	TRBV6-5	TGTGCCAGCGGCCCCGGGACAGGGGGTAATCAGCCCCAGCATTTT	CASGPGTGGNQPQHF
.	TRBJ2-1	.	TRBV18	TGTGCCAGCTCACCGACTCACAATGAGCAGTTCTTC	CASSPTHNEQFF
few	TRBJ1-2	.	TRBV4-2	TGTGCCAGCAGCCAAGATCTTGGGGCCAGCCTGGGGTCTAACTATGGCTACACCTTC	CASSQDLGASLGSNYGYTF
.	TRBJ1-5	.	TRBV28	TGTGCCAGCAGTTCCCAGGGGAGTGGGAATCAGCCCCAGCATTTT	CASSSQGSGNQPQHF
.	TRBJ1-3	TRBD1	TRBV7-2	TGTGCCAGCACGTGGGACAGCAACTCTGGAAACACCATATATTTT	CASTWDSNSGNTIYF
.	TRBJ1-2	.	TRBV27	TGTGCCAGCAGTCCTCGGGACACCGCTAACTATGGCTACACCTTC	CASSPRDTANYGYTF
.	TRBJ2-6	.	TRBV5-4	TGTGCCAGCAGCTCGAGTCCATCTGGGGCCAACGTCCTGACTTTC	CASSSSPSGANVLTF
.	TRBJ2-3	TRBD2	TRBV13	TGTGCCAGCAGCTTTACTAGCGGGGGGCCCACAGATACGCAGTATTTT	CASSFTSGGPTDTQYF
.	TRBJ1-2	.	TRBV28	TGTGCCAGCAGTTATACAGGGACCTATGGCTACACCTTC	CASSYTGTYGYTF
few	TRBJ2-1	TRBD2	TRBV11-2	TGTGCCAGCAGCCGTAGACTAGCGGGAGGGCCGGAGAATGAGCAGTTCTTC	CASSRRLAGGPENEQFF
.	TRBJ2-1	.	TRBV27	TGTGCCAGCAGTTTATTCGACAGCAATGAGCAGTTCTTC	CASSLFDSNEQFF
.	TRBJ1-1	TRBD1	TRBV7-9	TGTGCCAGCAGCTTTAGGCAGGGGGCGAGGACTGAAGCTTTCTTT	CASSFRQGARTEAFF
.	TRBJ2-1	TRBD2	TRBV4-2	TGTGCCAGCAGCCAGGAGGGTCGACGTGGGGGGGATGAGCAGTTCTTC	CASSQEGRRGGDEQFF
.	TRBJ1-1	.	TRBV6-6	TGTGCCAGCAGTTACGAGCGGGAGGGCTCGGCTTTCTTT	CASSYEREGSAFF
.	TRBJ1-2	TRBD1	TRBV4-1	TGCGCCAGCAGCCAAGCTGGACAGGGATTGGGTGGCTACACCTTC	CASSQAGQGLGGYTF
once	TRBJ1-2	TRBD1	TRBV6-6	TGTGCCAGCAGTCAGAGACAGGGGATCGTGGGTGGCTACACCTTC	CASSQRQGIVGGYTF
few	TRBJ1-5	TRBD1	TRBV6-1	TGTGCCAGCAGTGTTAGGAGCCTGGGGACAGGGGTTCAGCCCCAGCATTTT	CASSVRSLGTGVQPQHF
.	TRBJ1-6	.	TRBV23-1	TGCGCCAGCAGACACACCCCCACGGGACTGAAGAATTCACCCCTCCACTTT	CASRHTPTGLKNSPLHF
.	TRBJ1-3	.	TRBV7-3	TGTGCCAGCAGCGCAGGGATCGCTGGAAACACCATATATTTT	CASSAGIAGNTIYF
few	TRBJ2-1	.	TRBV7-2	TGTGCCAGCAGCTCCAGACGGGGTGTCGGGCAGTTCTTC	CASSSRRGVGQFF
.	TRBJ2-7	TRBD1	TRBV7-3	TGTGCCAGCAGCCCAGGCAGGGGGACCTACGAGCAGTACTTC	CASSPGRGTYEQYF
.	TRBJ2-1	TRBD2	TRBV5-5	TGTGCCAGCAAACTAGCGGGAGTTTACGGTGAGCAGTTCTTC	CASKLAGVYGEQFF
.	TRBJ2-1	.	TRBV7-2	TGTGCCAGCAGCTTTACGAGGCATGAGCAGTTCTTC	CASSFTRHEQFF
.	TRBJ2-6	.	TRBV7-8	TGTGCCAGCAGCTTAGATCGGGTAATACGCGTCCTGACTTTC	CASSLDRVIRVLTF
.	TRBJ1-1	TRBD1	TRBV7-9	TGTGCCAGCAGCTTGGGAGACCGGGACAGGGGGCGCCGGGGGACTGAAGCTTTCTTT	CASSLGDRDRGRRGTEAFF
.	TRBJ2-1	.	TRBV18	TGTGCCAGCCCAAAAGGCGGATTACTCTCCTACAATGAGCAGTTCTTC	CASPKGGLLSYNEQFF